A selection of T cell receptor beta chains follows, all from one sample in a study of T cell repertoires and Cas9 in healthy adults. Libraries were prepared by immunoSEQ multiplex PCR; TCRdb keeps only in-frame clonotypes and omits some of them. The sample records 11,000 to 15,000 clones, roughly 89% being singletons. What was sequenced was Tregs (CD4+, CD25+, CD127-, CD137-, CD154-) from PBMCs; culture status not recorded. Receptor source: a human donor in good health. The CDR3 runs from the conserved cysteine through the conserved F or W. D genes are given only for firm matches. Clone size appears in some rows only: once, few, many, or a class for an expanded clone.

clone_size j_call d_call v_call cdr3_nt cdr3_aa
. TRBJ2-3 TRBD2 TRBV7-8 TGTGCCAGTACTAGCGGCCACACAGATACGCAGTATTTT CASTSGHTDTQYF
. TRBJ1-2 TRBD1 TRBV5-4 TGTGCCCGCAGCCGGGGGGGTCCAGGGGGATACTATGGCTACACCTTC CARSRGGPGGYYGYTF
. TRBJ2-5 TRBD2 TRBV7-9 TGTGCCAGCAGCTTAGGACTAGCGGGAATCCAAGAGACCCAGTACTTC CASSLGLAGIQETQYF
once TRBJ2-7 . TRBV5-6 TGTGCCAGCACCAGGGGGGTACTTGGGGAGCAGTACTTC CASTRGVLGEQYF
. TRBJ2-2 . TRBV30 TGTGCCTGGACATACGACACCGGGGAGCTGTTTTTT CAWTYDTGELFF
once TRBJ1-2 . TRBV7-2 TGTGCCAGCAGCTTAGTTCGGGTGAGATGGGGCTACACCTTC CASSLVRVRWGYTF
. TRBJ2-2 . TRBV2 TGTGCCAGCAGTGGTGACAGGTGGGCCGGGGAGCTGTTTTTC CASSGDRWAGELFF
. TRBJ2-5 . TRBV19 TGTGCCAGTAGTATTGTCCCCCAAGAGACCCAGTACTTC CASSIVPQETQYF
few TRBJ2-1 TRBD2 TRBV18 TGTGCCAGCTCACCGGCGGGACTAGCGGGAGGGCCGAGGTACAATGAGCAGTTCTTC CASSPAGLAGGPRYNEQFF
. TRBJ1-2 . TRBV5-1 TGCGCCAGCAGCTCCCCGGACGTAGGCTACACCTTC CASSSPDVGYTF
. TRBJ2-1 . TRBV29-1 TGCAGCGTTGAGTTGAGGGGATGGCAGTTCTTC CSVELRGWQFF
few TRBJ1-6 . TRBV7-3 TGTGCCAGCAGCTTAATCGGGGGTACCTATAATTCACCCCTCCACTTT CASSLIGGTYNSPLHF
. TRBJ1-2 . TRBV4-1 TGCGCCAGCAGCCAAGAAGCGGATCTAGGTCCCTATGGCTACACCTTC CASSQEADLGPYGYTF
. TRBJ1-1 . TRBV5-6 TGTGCCAGCAGCTTAGCCGCGAACACTGAAGCTTTCTTT CASSLAANTEAFF
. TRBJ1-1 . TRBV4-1 TGCGCCAGCAGCCAAGATATTCTCAGGGTGAACACTGAAGCTTTCTTT CASSQDILRVNTEAFF
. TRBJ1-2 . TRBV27 TGTGCCAGCAGTTGGGGACCGAGTAACTATGGCTACACCTTC CASSWGPSNYGYTF
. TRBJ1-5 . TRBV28 TGTGCCAACAATGCGGGGGCCCCTCGCAATCAGCCCCAGCATTTT CANNAGAPRNQPQHF
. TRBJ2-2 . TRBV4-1 TGCGCCAGCAGGGATGGTTTCACCGGGGAGCTGTTTTTT CASRDGFTGELFF
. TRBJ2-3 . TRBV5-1 TGCGCCAGCAGCTTGGGTTCGAGGGGGGCTTTCACAGATACGCAGTATTTT CASSLGSRGAFTDTQYF
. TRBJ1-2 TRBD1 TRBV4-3 TGCGCCAGCAGCCAAATAGACAGGGGGCAGGGTGGCTACACCTTC CASSQIDRGQGGYTF
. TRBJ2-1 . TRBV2 TGTGCCAGCAGTGGAGGTTGGGGTTATGAGCAGTTCTTC CASSGGWGYEQFF
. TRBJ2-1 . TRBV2 TGTGCCAGCTGCCCCGACGTGTACAATGAGCAGTTCTTC CASCPDVYNEQFF
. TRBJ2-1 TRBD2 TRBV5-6 TGTGCCAGCAGCTTGGGACTAGCGGGACCCTGGACGATCTTC CASSLGLAGPWTIF
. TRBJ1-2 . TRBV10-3 TGTGCCATCAGTGAGTCAGGCGCGGGGGCGCTGGGGGGCTACGCCTTC CAISESGAGALGGYAF
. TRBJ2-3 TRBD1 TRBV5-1 TGCGCCAGCAGCTTAGAGGGGGCGGCTAGCACAGATACGCAGTATTTT CASSLEGAASTDTQYF